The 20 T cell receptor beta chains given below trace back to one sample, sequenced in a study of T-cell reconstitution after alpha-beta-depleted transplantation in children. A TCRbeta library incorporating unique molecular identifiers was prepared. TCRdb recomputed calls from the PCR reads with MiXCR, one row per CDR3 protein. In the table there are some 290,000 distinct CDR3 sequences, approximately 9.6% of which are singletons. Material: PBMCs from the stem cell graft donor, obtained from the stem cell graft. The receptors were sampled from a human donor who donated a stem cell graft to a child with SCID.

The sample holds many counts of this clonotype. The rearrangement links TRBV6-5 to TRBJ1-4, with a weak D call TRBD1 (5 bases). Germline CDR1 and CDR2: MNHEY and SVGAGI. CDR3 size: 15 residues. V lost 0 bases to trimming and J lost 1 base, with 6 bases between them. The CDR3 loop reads CASSYSGVTNEKLFF. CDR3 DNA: TGTGCCAGCAGTTACTCAGGGGTAACTAATGAAAAACTGTTTTTT.

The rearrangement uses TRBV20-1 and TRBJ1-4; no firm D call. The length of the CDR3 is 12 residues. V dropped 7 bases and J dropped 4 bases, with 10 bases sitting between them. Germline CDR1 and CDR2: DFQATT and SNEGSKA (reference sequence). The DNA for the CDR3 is TGCAGTGTCCCTTGGGGTAATGAAAAACTGTTTTTT. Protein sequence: CSVPWGNEKLFF.

CDR3 in DNA: TGTGCCAGCAGGCCGACAGGGGTCACAGATACGCAGTATTTT. Residues: CASRPTGVTDTQYF. This rearrangement joins TRBV4-2 to TRBJ2-3, with 8 nucleotides matching TRBD1. The CDR3 has 14 residues. V gave up 6 bases and J gave up 2 bases; unmatched junction bases: 4. Germline V gene sequence: CDR1 LGHNA, CDR2 YNFKEQ.

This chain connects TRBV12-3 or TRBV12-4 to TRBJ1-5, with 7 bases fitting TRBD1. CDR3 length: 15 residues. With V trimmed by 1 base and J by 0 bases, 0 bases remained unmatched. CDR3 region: CASSLGDSSNQPQHF. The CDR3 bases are TGTGCCAGCAGTTTAGGGGACAGTAGCAATCAGCCCCAGCATTTT.

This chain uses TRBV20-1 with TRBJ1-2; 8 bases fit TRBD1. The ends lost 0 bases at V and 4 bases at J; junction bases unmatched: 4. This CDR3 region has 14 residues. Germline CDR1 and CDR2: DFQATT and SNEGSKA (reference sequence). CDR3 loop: CSAREPRGPYGYTF. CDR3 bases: TGCAGTGCTAGAGAACCCAGGGGGCCCTATGGCTACACCTTC.

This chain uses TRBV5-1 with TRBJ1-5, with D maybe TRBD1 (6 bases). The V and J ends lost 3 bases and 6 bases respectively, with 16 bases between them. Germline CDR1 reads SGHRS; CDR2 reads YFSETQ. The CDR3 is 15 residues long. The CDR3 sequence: CASSYDGGRGQPQHF. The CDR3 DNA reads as TGCGCCAGCAGCTACGATGGGGGCAGAGGTCAGCCCCAGCATTTT.

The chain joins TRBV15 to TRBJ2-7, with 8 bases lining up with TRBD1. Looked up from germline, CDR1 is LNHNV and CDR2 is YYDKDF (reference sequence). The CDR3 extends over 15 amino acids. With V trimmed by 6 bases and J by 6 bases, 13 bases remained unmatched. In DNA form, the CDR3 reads TGTGCCACCAGTAGCGGACAGGGACGATTTGGCGAGCAGTACTTC. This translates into CATSSGQGRFGEQYF.

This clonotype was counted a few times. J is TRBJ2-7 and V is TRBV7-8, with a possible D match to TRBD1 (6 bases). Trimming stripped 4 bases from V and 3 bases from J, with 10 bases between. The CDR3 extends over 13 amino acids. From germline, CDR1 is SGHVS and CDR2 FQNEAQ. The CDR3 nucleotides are TGTGCCAGCAGCTCAACAGGGATCTACGAGCAGTACTTC. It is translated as CASSSTGIYEQYF.

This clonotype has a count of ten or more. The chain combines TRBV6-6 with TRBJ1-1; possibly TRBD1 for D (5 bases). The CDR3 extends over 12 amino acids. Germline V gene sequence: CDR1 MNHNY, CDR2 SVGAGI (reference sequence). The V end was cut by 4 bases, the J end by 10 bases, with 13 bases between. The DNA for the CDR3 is TGTGCCAGCAGTTTTCAGGGAATCGGAGCTTTCTTT. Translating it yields CASSFQGIGAFF.

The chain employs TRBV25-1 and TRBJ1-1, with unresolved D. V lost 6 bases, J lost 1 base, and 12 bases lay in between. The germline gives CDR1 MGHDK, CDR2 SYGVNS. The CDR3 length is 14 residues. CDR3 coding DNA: TGTGCCAGCAGATCGACACCCGGGAACACTGAAGCTTTCTTT. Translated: CASRSTPGNTEAFF.

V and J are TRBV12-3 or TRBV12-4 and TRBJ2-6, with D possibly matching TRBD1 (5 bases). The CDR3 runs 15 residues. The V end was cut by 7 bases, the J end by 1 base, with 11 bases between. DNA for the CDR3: TGTGCCAGCACCCTGGCAGGGTCTGGGGCCAACGTCCTGACTTTC. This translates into CASTLAGSGANVLTF.

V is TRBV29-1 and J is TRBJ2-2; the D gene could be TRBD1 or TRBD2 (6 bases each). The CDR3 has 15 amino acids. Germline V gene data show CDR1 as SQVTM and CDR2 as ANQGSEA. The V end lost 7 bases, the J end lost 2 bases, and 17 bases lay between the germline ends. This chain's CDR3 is CSGMKGGRNTGELFF. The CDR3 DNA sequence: TGCAGCGGCATGAAGGGGGGAAGAAACACCGGGGAGCTGTTTTTT.

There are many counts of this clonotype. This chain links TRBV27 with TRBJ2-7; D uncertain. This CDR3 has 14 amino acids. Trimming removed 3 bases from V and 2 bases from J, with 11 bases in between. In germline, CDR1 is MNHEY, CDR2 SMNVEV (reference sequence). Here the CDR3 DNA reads TGTGCCAGCAGTTTCGGGCAAATCCCCTACGAGCAGTACTTC. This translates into CASSFGQIPYEQYF.

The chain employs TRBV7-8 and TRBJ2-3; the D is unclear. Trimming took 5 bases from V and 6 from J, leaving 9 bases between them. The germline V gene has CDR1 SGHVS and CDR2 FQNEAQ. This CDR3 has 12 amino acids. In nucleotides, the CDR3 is TGTGCCAGCAGCCCCCTGAGGGATACGCAGTATTTT. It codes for CASSPLRDTQYF. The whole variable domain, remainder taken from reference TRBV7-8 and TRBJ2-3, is GAGVSQSPRYKVAKRGQDVALRCDPISGHVSLFWYQQALGQGPEFLTYFQNEAQLDKSGLPSDRFFAERPEGSVSTLKIQRTQQEDSAVYLCASSPLRDTQYFGPGTRLTVL.

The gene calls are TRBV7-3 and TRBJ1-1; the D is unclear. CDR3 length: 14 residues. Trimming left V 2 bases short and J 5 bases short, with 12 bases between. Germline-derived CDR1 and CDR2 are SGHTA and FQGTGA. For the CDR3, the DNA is TGTGCCAGCAGCTTATCCCCAAGGGAGACTGAAGCTTTCTTT. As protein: CASSLSPRETEAFF.

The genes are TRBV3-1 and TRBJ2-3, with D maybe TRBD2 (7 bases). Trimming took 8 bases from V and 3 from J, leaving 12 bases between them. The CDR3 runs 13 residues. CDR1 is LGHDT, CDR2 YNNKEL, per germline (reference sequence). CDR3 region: CASGGASTDTQYF. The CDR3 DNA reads TGTGCCAGCGGGGGGGCCTCTACAGATACGCAGTATTTT.

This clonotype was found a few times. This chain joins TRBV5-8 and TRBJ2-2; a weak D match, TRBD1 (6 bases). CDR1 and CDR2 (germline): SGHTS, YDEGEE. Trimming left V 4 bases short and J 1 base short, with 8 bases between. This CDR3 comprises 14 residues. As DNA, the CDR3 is TGTGCCAGCAGCAAGGGACAGAACACCGGGGAGCTGTTTTTT. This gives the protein CASSKGQNTGELFF.

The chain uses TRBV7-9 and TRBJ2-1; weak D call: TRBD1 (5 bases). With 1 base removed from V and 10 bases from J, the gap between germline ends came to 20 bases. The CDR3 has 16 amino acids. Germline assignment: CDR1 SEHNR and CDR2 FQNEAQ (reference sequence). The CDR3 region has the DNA TGTGCCAGCAGCTTAGTCAGGGCCAGGGTTGGAAAGGAGCAGTTCTTC. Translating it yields CASSLVRARVGKEQFF.

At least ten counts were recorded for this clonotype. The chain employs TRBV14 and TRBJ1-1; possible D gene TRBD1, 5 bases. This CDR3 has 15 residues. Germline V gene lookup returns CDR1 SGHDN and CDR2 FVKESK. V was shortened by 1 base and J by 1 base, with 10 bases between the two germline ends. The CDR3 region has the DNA TGTGCCAGCAGCCAAGTTGCAGGGAAGAACACTGAAGCTTTCTTT. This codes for CASSQVAGKNTEAFF. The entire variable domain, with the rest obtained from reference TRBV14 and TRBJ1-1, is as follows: EAGVTQFPSHSVIEKGQTVTLRCDPISGHDNLYWYRRVMGKEIKFLLHFVKESKQDESGMPNNRFLAERTGGTYSTLKVQPAELEDSGVYFCASSQVAGKNTEAFFGQGTRLTVV.

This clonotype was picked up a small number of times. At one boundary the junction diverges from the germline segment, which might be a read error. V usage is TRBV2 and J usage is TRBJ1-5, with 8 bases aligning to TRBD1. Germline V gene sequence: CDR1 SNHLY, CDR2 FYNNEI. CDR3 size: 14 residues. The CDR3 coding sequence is TGTGCCAGCAGGGAAGACAGGGGAGACCAGCCCCAGCATTTT. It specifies CASREDRGDQPQHF.